This T cell receptor beta chain was found in a study of long-term antiretroviral therapy in people with HIV. Runs used v3.0 of the immunoSEQ assay and were done at survey level. This table comes from immunoSEQ multiplex PCR, and its TCRdb copy is limited to in-frame clones, with some not included. Of tens of thousands of clones in the sample, around nine tenths are singletons; the top ten hold 4.5% to 5.5%. Note on this clone: As yet, its antigen is unknown.

With V trimmed by 1 base and J by 5 bases, 5 bases remained unmatched. Germline assignment: CDR1 SGHTA and CDR2 FQGNSA. CDR3 length: 17 amino acids. Study-level points and caveats: Pre-ART clonal expansions dominated every time point's repertoire. Missing from the dataset were any data on ART adherence, viral resistance or therapy changes.

For each donor, at least one pre-ART and at least two post-ART PBMC samples were available. HIV-positive participants all received treatment in the United States. The J gene is TRBJ2-3, the V gene TRBV7-2; TRBD2 matches 14 bases. This receptor was taken from a woman aged 50 to 60 with HIV. This specimen was unsorted PBMCs, taken 0.1 years before starting antiretroviral therapy. CDR3 coding DNA: TGTGCCAGCAGCTTAGTGGGACTAGCGGGGGCGCGAGATACGCAGTATTTT. Residues: CASSLVGLAGARDTQYF.